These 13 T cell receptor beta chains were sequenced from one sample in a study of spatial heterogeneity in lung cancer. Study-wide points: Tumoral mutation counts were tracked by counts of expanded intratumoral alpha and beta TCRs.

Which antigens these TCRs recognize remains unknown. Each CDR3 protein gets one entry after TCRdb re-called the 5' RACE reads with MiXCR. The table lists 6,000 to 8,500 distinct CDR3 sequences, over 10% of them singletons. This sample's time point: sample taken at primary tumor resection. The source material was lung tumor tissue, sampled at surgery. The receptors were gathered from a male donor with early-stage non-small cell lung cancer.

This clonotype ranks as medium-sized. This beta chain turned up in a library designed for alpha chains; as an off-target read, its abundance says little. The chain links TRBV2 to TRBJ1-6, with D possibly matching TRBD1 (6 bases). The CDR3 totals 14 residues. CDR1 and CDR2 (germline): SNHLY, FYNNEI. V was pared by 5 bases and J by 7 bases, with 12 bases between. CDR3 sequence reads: CASSQQGLNSPLHF. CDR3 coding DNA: TGTGCCAGCAGTCAACAGGGTCTCAATTCACCCCTCCACTTT.

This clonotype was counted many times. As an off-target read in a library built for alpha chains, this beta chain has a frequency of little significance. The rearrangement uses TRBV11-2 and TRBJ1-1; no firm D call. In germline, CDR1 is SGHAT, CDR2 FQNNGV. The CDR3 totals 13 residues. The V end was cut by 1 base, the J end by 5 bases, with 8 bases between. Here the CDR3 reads CASSLGLRTEAFF. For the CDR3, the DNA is TGTGCCAGCAGCTTAGGGTTGCGGACTGAAGCTTTCTTT.

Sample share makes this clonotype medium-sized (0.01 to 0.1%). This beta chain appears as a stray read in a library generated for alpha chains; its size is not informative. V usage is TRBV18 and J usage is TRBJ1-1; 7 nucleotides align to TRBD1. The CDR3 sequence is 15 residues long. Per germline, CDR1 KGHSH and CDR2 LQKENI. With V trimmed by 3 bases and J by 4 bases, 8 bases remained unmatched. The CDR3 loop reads CASSPQTGRSTEAFF. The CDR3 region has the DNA TGTGCCAGCTCACCGCAGACAGGGAGGAGCACTGAAGCTTTCTTT. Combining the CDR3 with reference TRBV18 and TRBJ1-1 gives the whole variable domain NAGVMQNPRHLVRRRGQEARLRCSPMKGHSHVYWYRQLPEEGLKFMVYLQKENIIDESGMPKERFSAEFPKEGPSILRIQQVVRGDSAAYFCASSPQTGRSTEAFFGQGTRLTVV.

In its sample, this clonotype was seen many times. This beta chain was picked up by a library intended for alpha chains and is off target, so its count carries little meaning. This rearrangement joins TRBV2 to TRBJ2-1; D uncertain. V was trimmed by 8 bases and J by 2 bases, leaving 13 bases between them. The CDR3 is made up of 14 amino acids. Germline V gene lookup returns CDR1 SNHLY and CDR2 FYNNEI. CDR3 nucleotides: TGTGCCAGCCGTGGTGGTGGAACCTACAATGAGCAGTTCTTC. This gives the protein CASRGGGTYNEQFF.

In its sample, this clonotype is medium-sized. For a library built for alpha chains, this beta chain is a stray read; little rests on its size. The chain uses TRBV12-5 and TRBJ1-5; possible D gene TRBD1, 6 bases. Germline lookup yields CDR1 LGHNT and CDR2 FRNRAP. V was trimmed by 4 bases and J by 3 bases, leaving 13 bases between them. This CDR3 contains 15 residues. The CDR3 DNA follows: TGTGCTAGTGGTTCAGGACAGCTTCTCAATCAGCCCCAGCATTTT. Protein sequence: CASGSGQLLNQPQHF.

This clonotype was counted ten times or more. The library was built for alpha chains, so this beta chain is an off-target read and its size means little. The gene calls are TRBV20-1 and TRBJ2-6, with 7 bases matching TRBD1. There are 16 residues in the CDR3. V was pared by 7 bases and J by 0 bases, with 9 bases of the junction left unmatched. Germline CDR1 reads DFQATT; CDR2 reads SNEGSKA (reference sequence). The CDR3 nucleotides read TGCAGTGTCCCGACAGGGCGGAGCTCTGGGGCCAACGTCCTGACTTTC. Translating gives CSVPTGRSSGANVLTF.

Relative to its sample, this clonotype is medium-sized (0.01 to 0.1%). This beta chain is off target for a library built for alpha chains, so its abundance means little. CDR3 sequence (DNA): TGCGCCAGCAGCTTTCTAGCGGAGAGCTCCTACGAGCAGTACTTC. This encodes CASSFLAESSYEQYF. The chain has TRBV5-1 and TRBJ2-7; 7 bases match TRBD2. Germline-derived CDR1 and CDR2 are SGHRS and YFSETQ. The CDR3 is 15 residues long. The V segment lost 2 bases and the J segment 0 bases; nucleotides outside the gene matches: 5.

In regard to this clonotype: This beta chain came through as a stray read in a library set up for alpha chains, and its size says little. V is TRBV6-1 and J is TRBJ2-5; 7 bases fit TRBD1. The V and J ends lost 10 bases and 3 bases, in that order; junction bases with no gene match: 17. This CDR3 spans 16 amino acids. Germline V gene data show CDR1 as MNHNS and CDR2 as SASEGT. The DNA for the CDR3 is TGTGCCAACAGAAGGGGCCTCCAAGACAGGGAAGAGACCCAGTACTTC. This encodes CANRRGLQDREETQYF.

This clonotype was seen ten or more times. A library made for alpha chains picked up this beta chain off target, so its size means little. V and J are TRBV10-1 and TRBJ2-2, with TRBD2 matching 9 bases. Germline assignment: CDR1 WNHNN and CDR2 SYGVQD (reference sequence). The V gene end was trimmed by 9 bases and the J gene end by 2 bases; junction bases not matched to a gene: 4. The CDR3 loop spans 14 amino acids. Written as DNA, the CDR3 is TGCGCCAGTCGAGCGGGAGGAAACACCGGGGAGCTGTTTTTT. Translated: CASRAGGNTGELFF.

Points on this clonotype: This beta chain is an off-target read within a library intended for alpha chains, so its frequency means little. CDR3 nucleotide sequence: TGTGCCAGCAGACCACAGGGAGACACTGAAGCTTTCTTT. Translation: CASRPQGDTEAFF. This chain connects TRBV14 to TRBJ1-1; D may be TRBD1 (6 bases). The V and J ends lost 6 bases and 3 bases respectively, with 11 bases between them. The CDR3 contains 13 residues. CDR1 is SGHDN, CDR2 FVKESK, per germline.

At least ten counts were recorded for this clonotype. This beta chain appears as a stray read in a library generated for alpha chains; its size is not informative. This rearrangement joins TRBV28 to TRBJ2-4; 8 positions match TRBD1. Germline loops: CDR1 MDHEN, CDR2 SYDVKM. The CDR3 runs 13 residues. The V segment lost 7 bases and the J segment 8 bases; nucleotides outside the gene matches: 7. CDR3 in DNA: TGTGCCAGCACCGGACAGGGTCGGTACATTCAGTACTTC. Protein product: CASTGQGRYIQYF. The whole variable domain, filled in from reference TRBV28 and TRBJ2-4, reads DVKVTQSSRYLVKRTGEKVFLECVQDMDHENMFWYRQDPGLGLRLIYFSYDVKMKEKGDIPEGYSVSREKKERFSLILESASTNQTSMYLCASTGQGRYIQYFGAGTRLSVL.

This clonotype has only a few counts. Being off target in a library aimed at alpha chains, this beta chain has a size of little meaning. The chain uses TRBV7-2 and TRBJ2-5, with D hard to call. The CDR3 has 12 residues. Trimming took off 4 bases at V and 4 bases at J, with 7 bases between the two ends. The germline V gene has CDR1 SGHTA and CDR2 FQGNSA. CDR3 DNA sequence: TGTGCCAGCAGCTCTATAGGAGAGACCCAGTACTTC. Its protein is CASSSIGETQYF.

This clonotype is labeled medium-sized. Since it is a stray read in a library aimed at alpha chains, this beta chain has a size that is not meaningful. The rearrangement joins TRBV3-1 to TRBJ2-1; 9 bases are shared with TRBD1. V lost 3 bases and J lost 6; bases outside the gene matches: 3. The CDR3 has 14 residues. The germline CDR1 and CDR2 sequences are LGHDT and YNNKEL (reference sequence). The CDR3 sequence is CASSQGTGTNEQFF. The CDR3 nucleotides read TGTGCCAGCAGCCAGGGGACAGGGACCAATGAGCAGTTCTTC.